The present entry profiles one TCR beta chain with its context. This CDR3 has 14 residues. Germline CDR1 reads SGHTA; CDR2 reads FQGNSA. V was clipped by 1 base and J by 10 bases, with 11 bases between them. In the original processing: Reference gene primer amplification gave nucleated cell count estimates. Profiled with immunoSEQ multiplex PCR; TCRdb holds only in-frame clones, not every one. For V, J and clone size, that table is used; D and trimming come from the DNA. In the table there are under 130,000 clones, 84% of which are singletons. This sample is part of a study of blood T cell repertoires in COVID-19. About the study: Samples of COVID-19 (acute and convalescent) were obtained from the United States, Italy and Spain. Nucleic acid was either cDNA or gDNA, and it came from T cells, B-cell-depleted T cells, or PBMCs.

The sample consisted of peripheral blood. The sequence was collected from a human donor in a cohort sampled during active or convalescent COVID-19. The gene calls are TRBV7-2 and TRBJ1-6, with D possibly matching TRBD1 (5 bases). In DNA form, the CDR3 reads TGTGCCAGCAGCTTAGACGGATACAGGTCACCCCTCCACTTT. It codes for CASSLDGYRSPLHF.